The rows below give T cell receptor beta chains drawn from one sample of a study of cytomegalovirus exposure and HLA in healthy donors. Generated by immunoSEQ multiplex PCR, the TCRdb table keeps only in-frame clones and is missing some. The sample contains more than 90,000 clones, 70% of which appear only once. Sequences were obtained from PBMCs. The source of these receptors is a man aged 30 to 45 in good health and CMV-seropositive. Both conserved end residues are part of each CDR3. A D gene is named only where the DNA matches it firmly. Rows may omit the clone size; those that give it use once, few, many or a size class.

CASSYEGGASGYTF TGTGCCAGCAGTTACGAAGGGGGCGCAAGCGGCTACACCTTC - 14 TRBV6-5 TRBD1 TRBJ1-2
CATYPQINQPQHF TGTGCCACTTACCCTCAGATCAATCAGCCCCAGCATTTT - 13 TRBV28 - TRBJ1-5
CAVSGQPNSPLHF TGTGCCGTCTCCGGACAGCCGAATTCACCCCTCCACTTT few 13 TRBV6-5 - TRBJ1-6
CASGQGGTEAFF TGTGCCAGTGGACAGGGAGGCACTGAAGCTTTCTTT - 12 TRBV2 TRBD1 TRBJ1-1
CASSESERGQGQETQYF TGTGCCAGCAGTGAATCGGAGAGGGGGCAGGGACAAGAGACCCAGTACTTC - 17 TRBV2 TRBD1 TRBJ2-5
CASSPYGRGRNEQYF TGCGCCAGCAGCCCATACGGTAGGGGTCGGAACGAGCAGTACTTC - 15 TRBV4-1 - TRBJ2-7
CAWSDNSGGAQTQYF TGTGCCTGGAGTGATAATAGCGGGGGGGCCCAGACCCAGTACTTC - 15 TRBV30 TRBD2 TRBJ2-5
CASSVFEESMNTEAFF TGTGCCAGCAGCGTTTTCGAGGAGTCTATGAACACTGAAGCTTTCTTT - 16 TRBV9 - TRBJ1-1
CAWSLSGAGANGLTF TGTGCCTGGAGTCTTTCGGGTGCTGGGGCCAACGGCCTGACTTTC - 15 TRBV30 - TRBJ2-6
CASSSDYYNEQFF TGTGCCAGCAGCTCCGACTACTACAATGAGCAGTTCTTC - 13 TRBV6-5 - TRBJ2-1
CASSLRGVLTF TGTGCCAGCAGCCTTAGGGGCGTCCTGACTTTC - 11 TRBV11-2 - TRBJ2-6
CSVEDWPTQYF TGCAGCGTTGAAGATTGGCCGACTCAGTACTTC - 11 TRBV29-1 - TRBJ2-5
CASNQWGDVGGYTF TGTGCCAGCAACCAGTGGGGGGATGTCGGTGGCTACACCTTC - 14 TRBV5-6 - TRBJ1-2
CASSLGGESNEQFF TGTGCCAGCAGCTTAGGGGGGGAAAGCAATGAGCAGTTCTTC - 14 TRBV7-3 TRBD2 TRBJ2-1
CACPWEAGTEAFF TGTGCCTGCCCATGGGAGGCAGGCACTGAAGCTTTCTTT - 13 TRBV6-4 - TRBJ1-1
CASSLSVNTEAFF TGTGCCAGCAGTTTATCCGTGAACACTGAAGCTTTCTTT - 13 TRBV27 - TRBJ1-1
CAISFNSGVTYEQYF TGTGCCATCTCCTTTAATAGCGGGGTAACCTACGAGCAGTACTTC - 15 TRBV19 TRBD2 TRBJ2-7
CASSLNQGPYSNQPQHF TGCGCCAGCAGCTTGAATCAGGGCCCTTATAGCAATCAGCCCCAGCATTTT - 17 TRBV5-1 - TRBJ1-5
CASSAGTGSVGETQYF TGTGCCAGCAGCGCCGGGACAGGGAGTGTGGGAGAGACCCAGTACTTC few 16 TRBV9 TRBD1 TRBJ2-5
CASSESGGADTQYF TGTGCCAGCAGTGAATCCGGGGGGGCAGATACGCAGTATTTT - 14 TRBV25-1 TRBD2 TRBJ2-3
CASSFKTDLSTYEQYF TGCGCCAGCAGCTTTAAAACAGACCTTTCAACCTACGAGCAGTACTTC - 16 TRBV5-1 - TRBJ2-7
CASRLQGLGEKLFF TGTGCCAGCAGACTACAGGGTTTGGGTGAAAAACTGTTTTTT few 14 TRBV27 - TRBJ1-4
CASSIGTSGGYGYTF TGTGCCAGTAGTATAGGCACCTCAGGGGGCTATGGCTACACCTTC - 15 TRBV19 TRBD1 TRBJ1-2
CASSLVGRESSGNTIYF TGCGCCAGCAGCTTGGTGGGACGGGAGTCCTCTGGAAACACCATATATTTT - 17 TRBV5-1 - TRBJ1-3
CASRKGPSGEKLFF TGTGCCAGCAGGAAGGGGCCTAGTGGGGAAAAACTGTTTTTT - 14 TRBV2 - TRBJ1-4
CASSLAQGPYNEQFF TGCGCCAGCAGCTTGGCACAGGGCCCCTACAATGAGCAGTTCTTC - 15 TRBV5-1 - TRBJ2-1
CASSFGTSGRQNEQFF TGTGCCAGCAGCTTTGGTACTAGCGGGAGACAGAATGAGCAGTTCTTC once 16 TRBV11-3 TRBD2 TRBJ2-1
CASSFGLAGQETQYF TGTGCCAGCAGCTTCGGACTAGCGGGGCAAGAGACCCAGTACTTC - 15 TRBV12-1 - TRBJ2-5
CASKGISTDTQYF TGTGCCAGCAAGGGGATTAGCACAGATACGCAGTATTTT - 13 TRBV27 - TRBJ2-3
CSGTSTDTQYF TGCAGCGGGACTAGCACAGATACGCAGTATTTT - 11 TRBV29-1 - TRBJ2-3
CASSPSGRSGELFF TGTGCCAGCAGCCCTAGCGGGCGCAGCGGGGAGCTGTTTTTT - 14 TRBV11-3 TRBD2 TRBJ2-2
CASRPLGGTEAFF TGTGCCAGCAGACCCCTTGGGGGGACCGAAGCTTTCTTT - 13 TRBV28 - TRBJ1-1
CASSPRDKETQYF TGTGCCAGCAGTCCGCGGGATAAAGAGACCCAGTACTTC - 13 TRBV7-3 - TRBJ2-5
CAWSFTGGYGYTF TGTGCCTGGAGTTTTACAGGGGGCTATGGCTACACCTTC - 13 TRBV30 TRBD1 TRBJ1-2
CASSLYGTGEQYF TGTGCCAGCAGTTTATACGGGACAGGGGAGCAGTACTTC - 13 TRBV27 TRBD1 TRBJ2-7
CASSSTSLPQGTQYF TGTGCCAGCAGCTCAACTAGCTTGCCCCAGGGTACGCAGTATTTT - 15 TRBV7-2 - TRBJ2-3
CASSIEGQGVSQPQHF TGTGCCAGTAGTATAGAAGGACAGGGGGTAAGTCAGCCCCAGCATTTT - 16 TRBV19 TRBD1 TRBJ1-5
CASKPGTRSYNEQFF TGTGCCAGCAAACCCGGGACTCGCTCCTACAATGAGCAGTTCTTC - 15 TRBV7-2 - TRBJ2-1
CASSAGLAIDTQYF TGTGCCAGCAGCGCAGGACTAGCAATAGATACGCAGTATTTT - 14 TRBV9 TRBD2 TRBJ2-3
CASSRGRQTGELFF TGTGCCAGCAGCAGGGGGCGCCAAACCGGGGAGCTGTTTTTT few 14 TRBV2 TRBD1 TRBJ2-2
CSGAHGNTEAFF TGCAGCGGAGCCCACGGGAACACTGAAGCTTTCTTT few 12 TRBV29-1 - TRBJ1-1
CASSTIQGNEQYF TGTGCCAGTAGTACTATACAGGGAAACGAGCAGTACTTC few 13 TRBV19 - TRBJ2-7
CASSVKGGGSTDTQYF TGTGCCAGCAGCGTAAAGGGGGGGGGAAGCACAGATACGCAGTATTTT - 16 TRBV9 - TRBJ2-3
CATARSNQPQHF TGTGCCACCGCTCGGAGCAATCAGCCCCAGCATTTT - 12 TRBV19 - TRBJ1-5
CASSLGTTRYGYTF TGTGCCAGCAGCCTCGGGACAACACGCTATGGCTACACCTTC - 14 TRBV25-1 - TRBJ1-2
CASRLYIWKGLAGILINTGELFF TGTGCAAGTCGCTTGTATATTTGGAAGGGACTAGCGGGGATTCTTATCAACACCGGGGAGCTGTTTTTT - 23 TRBV12-2 - TRBJ2-2
CASSSGTGNSNQPQHF TGTGCCAGCTCATCCGGGACAGGGAATAGCAATCAGCCCCAGCATTTT few 16 TRBV18 TRBD1 TRBJ1-5
CATSRDSGEFSGVNEQFF TGTGCCACCAGCAGAGATTCGGGCGAATTTAGCGGGGTCAATGAGCAGTTCTTC - 18 TRBV15 TRBD2 TRBJ2-1
CASSFHLGTSGGTVTYEQYF TGTGCCAGCAGCTTCCATTTGGGGACTAGCGGGGGGACCGTCACCTACGAGCAGTACTTC - 20 TRBV7-6 TRBD2 TRBJ2-7
CASRQGASQGYGYTF TGTGCCAGTAGACAGGGGGCGTCCCAAGGGTATGGCTACACCTTC - 15 TRBV6-5 TRBD1 TRBJ1-2
CASSLRTVYNSPLHF TGTGCCAGCAGCCTAAGGACAGTGTATAATTCACCCCTCCACTTT - 15 TRBV11-2 - TRBJ1-6
CASSPTGRGTGELFF TGTGCCAGCAGCCCAACAGGGAGGGGAACCGGGGAGCTGTTTTTT once 15 TRBV7-2 - TRBJ2-2
CASGLRQGGGYYNEQFF TGTGCTAGTGGTTTGAGACAGGGAGGTGGCTACTACAATGAGCAGTTCTTC - 17 TRBV12-5 - TRBJ2-1
CASSEYSGSSYNEQFF TGTGCCAGCAGTGAATACAGCGGGAGCTCCTACAATGAGCAGTTCTTC - 16 TRBV25-1 TRBD2 TRBJ2-1
CASSYSWGDDYGYTF TGTGCCAGCAGTTACTCATGGGGCGATGACTATGGCTACACCTTC few 15 TRBV6-5 - TRBJ1-2
CASRTPSYPNEQFF TGTGCCAGCAGGACCCCTAGTTACCCAAATGAGCAGTTCTTC - 14 TRBV7-2 - TRBJ2-1
CASSLYPSLRDEQFF TGTGCCAGCAGCTTATACCCCAGCCTGCGGGATGAGCAGTTCTTC few 15 TRBV7-9 - TRBJ2-1
CASSESWQGFSEQYF TGCGCCAGCAGTGAGTCGTGGCAGGGTTTCTCCGAGCAGTACTTC - 15 TRBV10-1 - TRBJ2-7
CASSWPAGTAYNEQFF TGCGCCAGCAGCTGGCCTGCCGGGACAGCCTACAATGAGCAGTTCTTC few 16 TRBV4-1 TRBD1 TRBJ2-1